This is a list of T cell receptor beta chains from one sample in a study of blood T cell repertoires in COVID-19. TCRdb keeps only in-frame clones here, not all; method: immunoSEQ multiplex PCR. This table has around 250,000 clones, roughly 88% appearing once. Sequenced sample: peripheral blood. These receptor sequences come from a human donor in a cohort sampled during active COVID-19. Each CDR3 is given without its conserved first and last residue.

TRBV15,ATSRDSNSGNTIY
TRBV5-5,ASSSGTAAGNTIY
TRBV2,ASLLHGGAEQY
TRBV18,ASSPPAMVPGQMNTEAF
TRBV2,ASRDQDRGFYGYT
TRBV7-8,ASSVKQGAGGYT
TRBV11-1,ASSLVGGETYEQY
TRBV4-3,ASSQDRVNTEAF
TRBV30,AWSIGRTLNTEAF
TRBV24-1,ATSRDRGLSPLH
TRBV6-5,ATSGRGTEAF
TRBV4-1,ASSQDPQGGLLSEKLF
TRBV5-6,ASSWGTGGQI
TRBV6-2/TRBV6-3,ASSYRIDSTYEQY
TRBV6-4,ASGVGAGTDTQY
TRBV4-1,ASSQGTGGGYT
TRBV19,ASRYSGRAGTYEQY
TRBV6-5,ASSSAGYNEKLF
TRBV18,ASSPGVAGSTDTQY
TRBV19,ASSMSRDTEAF
TRBV30,AWHSGREVPEQY
TRBV7-2,ASSLGAPLAAGYT
TRBV28,ASSSYAGISLYEQY
TRBV9,ASSVVGNVYT
TRBV6-2/TRBV6-3,ASSSPSGGSNQPQH
TRBV12-3/TRBV12-4,ASSSLIQETQY
TRBV6-5,ASSYYGPWEYYGYT
TRBV28,ASSLFSNSNQPQH
TRBV6-2/TRBV6-3,ASSSGDYEQY
TRBV5-1,ASSLVLGRDRQETQY